This T cell receptor beta chain was recovered during a study of blood T cells in healthy people across ages. Using a J-beta primer mix together with a sample-barcoded 5' primer, a second PCR was run for about 6 to 12 cycles. TCRdb analysed the 5' RACE reads with MiXCR anew, one entry per CDR3 protein. This table has roughly 1,300,000 distinct CDR3 sequences, roughly 60% appearing once. This CDR3 has 16 residues. The trim removed 6 bases at V and 0 bases at J, leaving 4 bases unmatched. Germline V gene lookup returns CDR1 MDHEN and CDR2 SYDVKM. The receptor was derived from a man younger than 35 in good health. Sequenced sample: blood. The gene calls are TRBV28 and TRBJ2-2; 10 bases are a match to TRBD2. The CDR3: CASRLAGPANTGELFF. Written as DNA, the CDR3 is TGTGCCAGCAGACTAGCGGGGCCCGCGAACACCGGGGAGCTGTTTTTT.